Following are 22 T cell receptor beta chains from one sample sequenced in a study of Tregs in tolerant kidney transplant recipients. Method: immunoSEQ multiplex PCR; TCRdb's copy keeps in-frame clones and lacks some. The table has approximately 260,000 clones, about 86% seen once. Sequenced material: CD4+ T cells from blood. These receptors all come from a human donor in good health.

This clone was recorded once. The chain uses TRBV19 and TRBJ1-2, with 9 nucleotides matching TRBD1. The V gene end was trimmed by 4 bases and the J gene end by 8 bases; junction bases not matched to a gene: 26. Germline V CDR1 and CDR2: LNHDA, SQIVND (reference sequence). The CDR3 totals 20 residues. The CDR3 bases are TGTGCCAGTAGTAAGACTCCCGGCAGGGGACAGGGCGCAAACTTGGTAGGCTACACCTTC. It encodes CASSKTPGRGQGANLVGYTF.

This clone was counted once. V gene TRBV6-1 combines with J gene TRBJ2-7; 12 bases are shared with TRBD1. The CDR3 runs to 15 residues. Germline CDR1 MNHNS, CDR2 SASEGT. After removal of 6 bases from V and 5 bases from J, the junction contained 8 bases not matched to a gene. The CDR3 loop reads CASRTGGTGGNEQYF. CDR3 nucleotides: TGTGCCAGCAGGACAGGGGGGACAGGGGGCAACGAGCAGTACTTC.

J is TRBJ2-4 and V is TRBV15; TRBD2 might be the D (6 bases). The CDR3 runs to 16 residues. V was cut by 4 bases and J by 1 base, with 14 bases left in between. The germline gives CDR1 LNHNV, CDR2 YYDKDF (reference sequence). The CDR3 coding sequence is TGTGCCACCAGCACCGGGGACTTGGAGGCCAAAAACATTCAGTACTTC. Protein product: CATSTGDLEAKNIQYF. Filled out from reference TRBV15 and TRBJ2-4, the complete variable domain reads DAMVIQNPRYQVTQFGKPVTLSCSQTLNHNVMYWYQQKSSQAPKLLFHYYDKDFNNEADTPDNFQSRRPNTSFCFLDIRSPGLGDTAMYLCATSTGDLEAKNIQYFGAGTRLSVL.

V usage is TRBV4-1 and J usage is TRBJ2-2; the match to TRBD2 covers 8 bases. Germline V lookup: CDR1 MGHRA, CDR2 YSYEKL. The CDR3 loop spans 16 amino acids. The V gene end was trimmed by 1 base and the J gene end by 4 bases; junction bases not matched to a gene: 5. The CDR3 DNA is TGCGCCAGCAGCCAAGGGAGCACTAGCGGCACCGGGGAGCTGTTTTTT. It is translated as CASSQGSTSGTGELFF.

V usage is TRBV25-1 and J usage is TRBJ1-5, with TRBD1 matching over 7 bases. Germline values: CDR1 MGHDK, CDR2 SYGVNS. The CDR3 has 17 amino acids. With 5 bases clipped from V and 2 bases from J, the junction kept 12 bases outside the gene matches. CDR3 DNA: TGTGCCAGCAGTTCATCGACAGGGAATAGGCGCAATCAGCCCCAGCATTTT. Translating gives CASSSSTGNRRNQPQHF.

The chain uses TRBV7-9 and TRBJ2-1; 10 nucleotides match TRBD1. This CDR3 is 14 amino acids long. Germline V lookup: CDR1 SEHNR, CDR2 FQNEAQ (reference sequence). Germline trimming cut 3 bases from V and 7 bases from J; bases unmatched to any gene: 3. The CDR3 is CASSFQGQGNEQFF. DNA for the CDR3: TGTGCCAGCAGCTTCCAGGGACAGGGGAATGAGCAGTTCTTC.

The chain couples TRBV5-1 to TRBJ2-1; D is uncertain. Germline CDR1 SGHRS, CDR2 YFSETQ. The CDR3 contains 17 residues. V shed 0 bases and J shed 5 bases, with 18 bases lying between them. CDR3 loop: CASSLATPGRPHNEQFF. CDR3 bases: TGCGCCAGCAGCTTGGCAACACCGGGTAGACCTCACAATGAGCAGTTCTTC.

The gene calls are TRBV7-3 and TRBJ2-3; D could derive from TRBD1 or TRBD2 (5 bases each). V was shortened by 5 bases and J by 7 bases, with 16 bases between the two germline ends. CDR1 and CDR2 from the germline V gene are SGHTA and FQGTGA. This CDR3 contains 14 residues. The CDR3 sequence is CASSPRGQGYTQYF. The CDR3 DNA reads TGTGCCAGCAGCCCCCGGGGCCAAGGATATACGCAGTATTTT.

This clone was recorded once. V and J are TRBV7-2 and TRBJ1-1, with D unclear. This CDR3 contains 14 residues. CDR1 SGHTA and CDR2 FQGNSA come from the germline V gene. V lost 4 bases and J lost 1, with 10 bases in between. The DNA of the CDR3 is TGTGCCAGCAGCTCCCGAATCGGGAACACTGAAGCTTTCTTT. Translated: CASSSRIGNTEAFF.

The V gene is TRBV5-1, the J gene TRBJ2-2; D may correspond to TRBD1 or TRBD2 (6 bases each). The CDR3 contains 14 residues. Germline V lookup: CDR1 SGHRS, CDR2 YFSETQ. Trimming cost V 0 bases and J 6 bases, with 9 bases left between them. CDR3 sequence reads: CASSLDREAGELFF. The CDR3, as DNA: TGCGCCAGCAGCTTGGACAGGGAGGCCGGGGAGCTGTTTTTT.

V usage is TRBV6-1 and J usage is TRBJ2-7; TRBD2 agrees at 10 bases. This CDR3 contains 14 residues. Trimming removed 7 bases from V and 4 bases from J; junction bases left unmatched: 7. Germline CDR1 reads MNHNS; CDR2 reads SASEGT. CDR3 DNA: TGTGCCAGCACGGGACTAGCGACAAGGTACGAGCAGTACTTC. Its translation: CASTGLATRYEQYF.

The CDR3 DNA sequence: TGCGCCAGCAGCCCTGGGAGGGGGCGGGCCCACCGTCAAAACATTCAGTACTTC. It codes for CASSPGRGRAHRQNIQYF. This rearrangement joins TRBV4-1 to TRBJ2-4; D tentatively reads TRBD1 or TRBD2 (7 bases each). This CDR3 region has 18 residues. V shed 4 bases and J shed 5 bases, with 24 bases lying between them. Looked up from germline, CDR1 is MGHRA and CDR2 is YSYEKL.

V gene TRBV19 combines with J gene TRBJ1-2; 8 nucleotides line up with TRBD1. After removal of 4 bases from V and 5 bases from J, the junction contained 3 bases not matched to a gene. CDR3 size: 13 residues. Germline V gene sequence: CDR1 LNHDA, CDR2 SQIVND (reference sequence). The CDR3, as DNA: TGTGCCAGTAGTAAGGACAGGGCATATGGCTACACCTTC. This encodes CASSKDRAYGYTF.

The gene calls are TRBV19 and TRBJ2-7; TRBD2 matches at 12 bases. The CDR3 spans 18 residues. V was pared by 2 bases and J by 4 bases, with 12 bases of the junction left unmatched. CDR1 LNHDA and CDR2 SQIVND come from the germline V gene (reference sequence). Here the CDR3 DNA reads TGTGCCAGTAGTATAAGGCTCCCTAGCGGGAGGGCCAAATACGAGCAGTACTTC. This encodes CASSIRLPSGRAKYEQYF.

The V gene is TRBV5-4, the J gene TRBJ2-2, with a weak D call TRBD1 (7 bases). The ends were cut back, 4 bases at V and 5 bases at J, with 15 bases in the middle. Germline-derived CDR1 and CDR2 are SGHNT and YYREEE (reference sequence). CDR3 length: 15 amino acids. The CDR3: CASSTSSGGTGELFF. CDR3 nucleotides: TGTGCCAGCAGCACCTCATCAGGGGGGACCGGGGAGCTGTTTTTT. The whole variable domain, filled in from reference TRBV5-4 and TRBJ2-2, reads ETGVTQSPTHLIKTRGQQVTLRCSSQSGHNTVSWYQQALGQGPQFIFQYYREEENGRGNFPPRFSGLQFPNYSSELNVNALELDDSALYLCASSTSSGGTGELFFGEGSRLTVL.

The chain recombines TRBV19 with TRBJ1-5; 7 bases are a match to TRBD1. Per the germline V gene, CDR1 is LNHDA and CDR2 is SQIVND (reference sequence). The CDR3 runs to 15 residues. The V and J ends lost 7 bases and 3 bases, in that order; junction bases with no gene match: 9. CDR3 residues: CASTPGGPINQPQHF. Here the CDR3 DNA reads TGTGCCAGTACCCCAGGGGGGCCCATCAATCAGCCCCAGCATTTT.

The genes are TRBV6-6 and TRBJ2-7, with 10 positions matching TRBD1. The J segment lost 3 bases and the V segment lost 5 bases, leaving 4 bases of the junction unmatched. CDR3 length: 14 amino acids. CDR1 MNHNY and CDR2 SVGAGI come from the germline V gene (reference sequence). The DNA of the CDR3 is TGTGCCAGCAGTCCCTGGACAGGGGGCTACGAGCAGTACTTC. As protein: CASSPWTGGYEQYF.

The chain joins TRBV19 to TRBJ2-3; D is unresolved. This CDR3 comprises 15 residues. Germline V gives CDR1 LNHDA, CDR2 SQIVND (reference sequence). V was clipped by 4 bases and J by 2 bases, with 13 bases between them. CDR3 loop: CASSRKSANTDTQYF. In DNA form, the CDR3 reads TGTGCCAGTAGTAGGAAGTCAGCCAACACAGATACGCAGTATTTT.

The chain recombines TRBV5-8 with TRBJ2-1; no definite D call. Trimming shortened V by 7 bases and J by 3 bases, and 5 bases separated the two germline ends. The CDR3 covers 11 residues. Germline CDR1 SGHTS, CDR2 YDEGEE. CDR3 amino acids: CASQVYNEQFF. The DNA of the CDR3 is TGTGCCAGCCAGGTCTACAATGAGCAGTTCTTC.

This chain joins TRBV27 and TRBJ1-4; the D is unclear. Trimming left V 4 bases short and J 0 bases short, with 12 bases between. CDR3 size: 16 residues. CDR1 is MNHEY and CDR2 is SMNVEV in the germline V gene (reference sequence). CDR3 bases: TGTGCCAGCAGTTGGAGACCCGGTTCAACTAATGAAAAACTGTTTTTT. Protein sequence: CASSWRPGSTNEKLFF.

V and J are TRBV7-9 and TRBJ2-7; 7 bases agree with TRBD1. CDR3 length equals 13 residues. Germline V gene data show CDR1 as SEHNR and CDR2 as FQNEAQ (reference sequence). The junction had 7 bases not matched to a gene; V was cut back by 5 bases and J by 6 bases. The CDR3 bases are TGTGCCAGCAGCCAAGGGACAGCGTCCGAGCAGTACTTC. Its translation is CASSQGTASEQYF.

The chain recombines TRBV7-3 with TRBJ2-5; 8 bases align to TRBD2. V gave up 1 base and J gave up 5 bases; unmatched junction bases: 9. Germline loops: CDR1 SGHTA, CDR2 FQGTGA. CDR3 length: 16 amino acids. CDR3 nucleotides: TGTGCCAGCAGCTTAAGGCCCGCGGGGGGCTCGGAGACCCAGTACTTC. As protein: CASSLRPAGGSETQYF.